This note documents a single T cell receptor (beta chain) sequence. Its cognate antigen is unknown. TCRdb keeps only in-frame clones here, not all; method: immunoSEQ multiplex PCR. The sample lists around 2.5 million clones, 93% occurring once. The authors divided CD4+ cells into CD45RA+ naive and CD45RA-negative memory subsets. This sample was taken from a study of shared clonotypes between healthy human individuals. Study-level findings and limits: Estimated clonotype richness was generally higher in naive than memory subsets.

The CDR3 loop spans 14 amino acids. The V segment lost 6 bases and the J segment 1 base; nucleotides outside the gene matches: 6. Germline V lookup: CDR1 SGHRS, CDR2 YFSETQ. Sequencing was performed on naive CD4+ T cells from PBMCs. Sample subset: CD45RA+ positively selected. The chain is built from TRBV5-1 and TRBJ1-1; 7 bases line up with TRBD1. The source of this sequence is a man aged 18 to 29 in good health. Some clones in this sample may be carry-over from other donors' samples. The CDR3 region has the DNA TGCGCCAGCACCCGGGCAGGGGGGAACACTGAAGCTTTCTTT. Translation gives CASTRAGGNTEAFF.